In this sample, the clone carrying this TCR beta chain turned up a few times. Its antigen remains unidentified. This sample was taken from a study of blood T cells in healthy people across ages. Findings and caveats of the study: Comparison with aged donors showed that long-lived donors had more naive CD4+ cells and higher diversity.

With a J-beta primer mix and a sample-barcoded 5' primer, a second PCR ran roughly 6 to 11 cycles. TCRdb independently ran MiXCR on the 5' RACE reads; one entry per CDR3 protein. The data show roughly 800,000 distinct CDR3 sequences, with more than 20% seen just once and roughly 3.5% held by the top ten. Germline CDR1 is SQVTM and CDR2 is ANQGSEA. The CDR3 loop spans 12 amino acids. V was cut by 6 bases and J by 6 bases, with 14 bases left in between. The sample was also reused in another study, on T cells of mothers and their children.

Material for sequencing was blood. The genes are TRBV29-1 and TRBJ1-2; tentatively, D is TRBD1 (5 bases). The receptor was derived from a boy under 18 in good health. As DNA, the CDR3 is TGCAGCGTCTTAATACAGGCGGATGGCTACACCTTC. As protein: CSVLIQADGYTF.